The text below deals with one T cell receptor (beta chain). TCRdb's copy holds only in-frame clones and misses some; the assay was immunoSEQ multiplex PCR. The table shows roughly 100,000 clones, with roughly 91% occurring only once. Germline V CDR1 and CDR2: MRHNA, SNTAGT. Losses at the gene ends were 6 bases for V and 5 bases for J; bases not matched to a gene: 9. The CDR3 is made up of 14 amino acids. These data originate in a study of control samples from healthy donors and cancer patients. The specimen was PBMCs. The origin of this receptor is a man between 60 and 75 years old with lung cancer. This sequence joins TRBV6-4 and TRBJ1-1; TRBD1 matches 7 bases. The CDR3 spells CASRPHDRETEAFF. The CDR3 DNA follows: TGTGCCAGCAGACCCCACGACAGGGAAACTGAAGCTTTCTTT.